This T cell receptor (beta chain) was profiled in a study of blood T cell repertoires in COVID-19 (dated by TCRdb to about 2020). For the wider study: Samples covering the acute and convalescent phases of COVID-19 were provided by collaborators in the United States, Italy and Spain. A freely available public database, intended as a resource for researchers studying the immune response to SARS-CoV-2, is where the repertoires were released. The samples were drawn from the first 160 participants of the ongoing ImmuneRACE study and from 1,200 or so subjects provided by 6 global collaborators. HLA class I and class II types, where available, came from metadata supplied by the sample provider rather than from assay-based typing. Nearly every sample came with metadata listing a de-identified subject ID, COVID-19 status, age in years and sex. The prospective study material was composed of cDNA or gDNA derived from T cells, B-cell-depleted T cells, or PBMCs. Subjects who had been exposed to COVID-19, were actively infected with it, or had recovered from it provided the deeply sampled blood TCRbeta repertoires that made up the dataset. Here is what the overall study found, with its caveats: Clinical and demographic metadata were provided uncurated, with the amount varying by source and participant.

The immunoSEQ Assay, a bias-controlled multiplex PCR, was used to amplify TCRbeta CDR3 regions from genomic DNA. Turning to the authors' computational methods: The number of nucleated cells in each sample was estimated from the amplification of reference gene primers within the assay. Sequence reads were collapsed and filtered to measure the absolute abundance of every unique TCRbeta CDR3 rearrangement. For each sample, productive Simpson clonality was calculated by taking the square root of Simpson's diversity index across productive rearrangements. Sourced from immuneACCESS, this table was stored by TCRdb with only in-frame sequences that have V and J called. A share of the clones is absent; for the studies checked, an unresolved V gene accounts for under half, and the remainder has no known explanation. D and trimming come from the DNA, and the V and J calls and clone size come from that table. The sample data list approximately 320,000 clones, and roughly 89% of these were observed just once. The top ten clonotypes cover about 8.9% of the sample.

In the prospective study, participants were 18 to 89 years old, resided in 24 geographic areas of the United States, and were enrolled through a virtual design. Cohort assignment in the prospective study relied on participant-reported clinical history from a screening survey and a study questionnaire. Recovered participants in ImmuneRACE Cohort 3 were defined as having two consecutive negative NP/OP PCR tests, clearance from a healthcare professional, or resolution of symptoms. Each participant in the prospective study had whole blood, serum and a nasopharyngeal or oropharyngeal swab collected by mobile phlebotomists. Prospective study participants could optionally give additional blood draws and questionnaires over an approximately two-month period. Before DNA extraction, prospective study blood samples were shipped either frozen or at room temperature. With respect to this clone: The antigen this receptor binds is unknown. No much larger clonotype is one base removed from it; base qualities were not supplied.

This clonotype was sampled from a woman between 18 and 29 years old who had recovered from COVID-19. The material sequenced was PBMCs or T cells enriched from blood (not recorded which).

CDR3 reads: CASTWLGAKTQYF. The nucleotide sequence is TGTGCCAGCACCTGGCTAGGCGCCAAGACCCAGTACTTC. The chain links TRBV27 with TRBJ2-5; the D gene identity is not certain. V is clipped by 7 bases and J by 6 bases, and the sequence between their germline boundaries is 15 bases long. The CDR1 and CDR2 encoded by the germline V gene (reference sequence) are MNHEY and SMNVEV. There are 13 amino acids in the CDR3, from cysteine to phenylalanine inclusive. CDR3 DNA is the only sequence kept; it has 39 bases, read in frame from the first base.